This TCR beta chain was sequenced during a study of cytomegalovirus exposure and HLA in healthy donors. Background on the study: Among the approximately 420 donors who were genotyped, about 86% fell in the genetic ancestry cluster that is associated with self-reported Caucasian donors.

Germline V gene sequence: CDR1 SQVTM, CDR2 ANQGSEA. The CDR3 is 13 residues long. Whole-study results and caveats: In a later analysis, compared with equally common non-associated chains, HLA-associated beta chains were more expanded. Around 160 TCR beta chains were listed as cytomegalovirus-associated.

Both 60 Vbeta primers and 13 Jbeta primers went into the PCR. TCRdb keeps only in-frame clones here, not all; method: immunoSEQ multiplex PCR. Of 150,000 to 200,000 clones in the sample, approximately 86% were seen once. For this clone: Its specificity is not known.

What was sequenced was PBMCs. The clonotype originates from a young woman in good health and CMV-seronegative. The rearrangement links TRBV29-1 to TRBJ1-2, with TRBD1 matching 7 bases. The CDR3 bases are TGCAGTACGGTCCGGGACAGCCTCTTGGCTCGCACCTTC. This encodes CSTVRDSLLARTF.